The 32 T cell receptor beta chains reported below all come from one sample, sequenced in a study of graft-versus-host responses after intestinal transplantation. Using immunoSEQ multiplex PCR, the repertoire was profiled, and TCRdb retains in-frame clones only, with some absent. The data hold approximately 38,000 clones, with 75% to 90% observed a single time. The sample here was PBMCs, taken about 38 months after transplant. The receptors were sampled from a human patient who received an intestinal transplant, so some T cells may come from the graft donor.

This sequence joins TRBV18 and TRBJ2-7; possible D gene TRBD1, 5 bases. Between the trimmed V and J ends, which lost 2 bases and 1 base, there was a span of 9 bases. Germline-derived CDR1 and CDR2 are KGHSH and LQKENI. This CDR3 has 14 amino acids. Here the CDR3 reads CASSPGATSYEQYF. Written as DNA, the CDR3 is TGTGCCAGCTCACCAGGGGCAACTTCCTACGAGCAGTACTTC.

The chain is built from TRBV5-6 and TRBJ1-3; 12 nucleotides line up with TRBD1. The CDR3 covers 17 residues. Germline trimming cut 4 bases from V and 3 bases from J; bases unmatched to any gene: 8. Germline V gives CDR1 SGHDT, CDR2 YYEEEE. CDR3 nucleotide sequence: TGTGCCAGCAGCGTCATCGGGACAGGGGGCTATGGAAACACCATATATTTT. This gives the protein CASSVIGTGGYGNTIYF.

CDR3 amino acids: CAWSVDTAYEQYF. For the CDR3, the DNA is TGTGCCTGGAGTGTGGACACCGCCTACGAGCAGTACTTC. The chain combines TRBV30 with TRBJ2-7; TRBD1 might be the D (5 bases). Germline loops: CDR1 GTSNPN, CDR2 SVGIG (reference sequence). Trimming pared 0 bases from V and 2 bases from J, leaving 8 bases between. This CDR3 spans 13 amino acids.

In the case of this clone: This same CDR3 is encoded by further DNA sequences in the sample. The chain carries TRBV18 and TRBJ2-7, with 8 bases matching TRBD1. In germline, CDR1 is KGHSH, CDR2 LQKENI. CDR3 length: 15 amino acids. V dropped 6 bases and J dropped 3; count of bases not matched to a gene: 10. The CDR3 spells CASSLNQGAFYEQYF. The CDR3 DNA reads as TGTGCCAGCTCTCTCAACCAGGGGGCCTTCTACGAGCAGTACTTC.

The sample holds a few counts of this clone. The DNA for the CDR3 is TGTGCCAGCAGCTTAATCGGCGGGGGGGCTCCGGACAATGAGCAGTTCTTC. The encoded protein is CASSLIGGGAPDNEQFF. The V call is TRBV7-2, the J call TRBJ2-1; 9 nucleotides agree with TRBD2. The CDR3 consists of 17 residues. J was trimmed by 5 bases and V by 2 bases; bases with no gene match: 10. Per the germline V gene, CDR1 is SGHTA and CDR2 is FQGNSA.

The rearrangement links TRBV5-4 to TRBJ1-5, with D perhaps matching TRBD1 (6 bases). Germline CDR1 and CDR2: SGHNT and YYREEE (reference sequence). This CDR3 has 17 amino acids. The V end was cut by 4 bases, the J end by 2 bases, with 19 bases between. Written as DNA, the CDR3 is TGTGCCAGCAGCCGGTTACCCACAGGGTCGGGCAATCAGCCCCAGCATTTT. Protein: CASSRLPTGSGNQPQHF.

This clone was recorded a few times. The V and J genes are TRBV2 and TRBJ1-2, with D possibly matching TRBD1 (5 bases). Germline CDR1 reads SNHLY; CDR2 reads FYNNEI. This CDR3 comprises 12 residues. Trimming took off 3 bases at V and 13 bases at J, with 15 bases between the two ends. As DNA, the CDR3 is TGTGCCAGCAGTGAGGCCCAGGGCACGCGCACCTTC. Amino acids: CASSEAQGTRTF.

The chain uses TRBV6-6 and TRBJ1-4, with unresolved D. Per germline, CDR1 MNHNY and CDR2 SVGAGI (reference sequence). Deletions cut 2 bases from V and 3 bases from J, with 10 bases between. The CDR3 is 15 residues long. CDR3 in amino acids: CASSYGGPANEKLFF. CDR3 DNA: TGTGCCAGCAGTTACGGTGGTCCCGCTAATGAAAAACTGTTTTTT.

The CDR3, as DNA: TGTGCCAGCTCCAGGATGTCTAGCACAGATACGCAGTATTTT. It translates to CASSRMSSTDTQYF. The chain carries TRBV18 and TRBJ2-3; no definite D call. This CDR3 region has 14 residues. Germline lookup yields CDR1 KGHSH and CDR2 LQKENI. V was shortened by 6 bases and J by 0 bases, with 10 bases between the two germline ends. Supplemented by reference TRBV18 and TRBJ2-3, the full variable domain reads NAGVMQNPRHLVRRRGQEARLRCSPMKGHSHVYWYRQLPEEGLKFMVYLQKENIIDESGMPKERFSAEFPKEGPSILRIQQVVRGDSAAYFCASSRMSSTDTQYFGPGTRLTVL.

The chain is built from TRBV28 and TRBJ2-7; weak D call: TRBD2 (5 bases). Germline-derived CDR1 and CDR2 are MDHEN and SYDVKM. CDR3 size: 16 residues. V was clipped by 3 bases and J by 3 bases, with 18 bases between them. The CDR3 DNA reads as TGTGCCAGCAGTTTTAAAATCCAGCGGACCTTCTACGAGCAGTACTTC. It specifies CASSFKIQRTFYEQYF.

The chain joins TRBV10-3 to TRBJ2-7; D might be TRBD1 (5 bases). This CDR3 is built from 12 residues. The V gene's germline CDR1 is ENHRY and CDR2 SYGVKD. The V gene lost 10 bases and the J gene lost 2 bases, with 12 bases spanning the gap. The CDR3 bases are TGTGCCACCCAGACAGCCGCCTACGAGCAGTACTTC. Translation gives CATQTAAYEQYF.

The rearrangement uses TRBV28 and TRBJ1-2, with 8 bases lining up with TRBD1. Germline CDR1 MDHEN, CDR2 SYDVKM. V dropped 3 bases and J dropped 1; count of bases not matched to a gene: 13. The CDR3 totals 18 residues. The CDR3, as DNA: TGTGCCAGCAGTTTTCCCTCCTCGACAGGGGCGGGTAACTATGGCTACACCTTC. Protein sequence: CASSFPSSTGAGNYGYTF.

The V and J genes are TRBV28 and TRBJ2-2; 9 bases map to TRBD1. This CDR3 spans 15 amino acids. V gave up 8 bases and J gave up 3 bases; unmatched junction bases: 7. Germline lookup yields CDR1 MDHEN and CDR2 SYDVKM. CDR3 region: CASHRDRVDTGELFF. The CDR3 nucleotides are TGTGCCAGCCACCGGGACAGGGTGGACACCGGGGAGCTGTTTTTT.

A single count supports this clone. The chain uses TRBV5-1 and TRBJ2-1; D is ambiguous. V lost 1 base to trimming and J lost 13 bases, with 12 bases between them. This CDR3 is built from 12 residues. Germline V gives CDR1 SGHRS, CDR2 YFSETQ. This CDR3 is CASSLIVAPQFF. CDR3 sequence (DNA): TGCGCCAGCAGCTTGATCGTAGCCCCTCAGTTCTTC. Looking up the rest from reference TRBV5-1 and TRBJ2-1 gives the full variable domain: KAGVTQTPRYLIKTRGQQVTLSCSPISGHRSVSWYQQTPGQGLQFLFEYFSETQRNKGNFPGRFSGRQFSNSRSEMNVSTLELGDSALYLCASSLIVAPQFFGPGTRLTVL.

Of note for this clone: Other DNA sequences from this sample encode an identical CDR3 as well. This rearrangement joins TRBV5-1 to TRBJ1-1, with TRBD1 as a possible D gene (6 bases). This CDR3 is built from 14 residues. V lost 0 bases and J lost 2, with 8 bases in between. Germline lookup yields CDR1 SGHRS and CDR2 YFSETQ. The DNA for the CDR3 is TGCGCCAGCAGCTTGGAAGGGGGTAACACTGAAGCTTTCTTT. Amino acids: CASSLEGGNTEAFF.

The chain combines TRBV4-2 with TRBJ2-2, with 9 bases lining up with TRBD2. Germline V gene lookup returns CDR1 LGHNA and CDR2 YNFKEQ. V shed 1 base, J shed 7 bases, and the junction held 7 bases outside the gene matches. This CDR3 is 16 amino acids long. The CDR3 loop is CASSQGASGDDGELFF. Written as DNA, the CDR3 is TGTGCCAGCAGCCAAGGGGCTAGCGGGGATGACGGGGAGCTGTTTTTT.

This clone is judged medium-sized. The chain combines TRBV6-5 with TRBJ1-2, with TRBD1 matching 8 bases. Germline CDR1 MNHEY, CDR2 SVGAGI. The CDR3 covers 13 residues. Trimming cost V 5 bases and J 3 bases; bases outside gene matches: 2. This chain's CDR3 is CASSEQGDYGYTF. CDR3 nucleotides: TGTGCCAGCAGTGAACAGGGGGACTATGGCTACACCTTC.

The chain recombines TRBV5-1 with TRBJ2-1; perhaps TRBD1 as D (6 bases). Germline V gene sequence: CDR1 SGHRS, CDR2 YFSETQ. Trimming removed 3 bases at V and 6 bases at J, with 19 bases between. There are 16 residues in the CDR3. The CDR3 bases are TGCGCCAGCAGCTGGGGGCTCAGGGGTGAGGGCAATGAGCAGTTCTTC. Translating it yields CASSWGLRGEGNEQFF.

The chain joins TRBV7-9 to TRBJ2-2; D may be TRBD1 (6 bases). The CDR3 extends over 18 amino acids. V was shortened by 1 base and J by 3 bases, with 18 bases between the two germline ends. Germline V gene sequence: CDR1 SEHNR, CDR2 FQNEAQ (reference sequence). The CDR3 DNA reads TGTGCCAGCAGCTTAGACGGCGGCTATGCAGGGGACACCGGGGAGCTGTTTTTT. Translation: CASSLDGGYAGDTGELFF.

V usage is TRBV19 and J usage is TRBJ2-1; TRBD1 might be the D (6 bases). This CDR3 has 13 amino acids. Germline loops: CDR1 LNHDA, CDR2 SQIVND (reference sequence). The germline V and J ends were trimmed by 5 bases and 2 bases, with 7 bases remaining between them. The DNA of the CDR3 is TGTGCCAGTAGTCAGGGGACCTACAATGAGCAGTTCTTC. It specifies CASSQGTYNEQFF.

The gene calls are TRBV7-3 and TRBJ2-3; 10 bases fit TRBD2. The CDR3 is 15 residues long. Germline lookup yields CDR1 SGHTA and CDR2 FQGTGA. V shed 5 bases and J 2 bases; nucleotides not matched to a gene: 4. The CDR3 protein is CASSRTSGPTDTQYF. CDR3 bases: TGTGCCAGCAGCCGGACTAGCGGACCCACAGATACGCAGTATTTT.

This chain connects TRBV19 to TRBJ1-2; TRBD1 matches at 11 bases. The CDR3 is made up of 15 amino acids. Germline loops: CDR1 LNHDA, CDR2 SQIVND (reference sequence). V lost 2 bases, J lost 8 bases, and 7 bases stayed unmatched. CDR3 sequence: CASSIRDRGENGYTF. The CDR3 nucleotides read TGTGCCAGTAGTATACGGGACAGGGGGGAGAACGGCTACACCTTC.

This chain links TRBV27 with TRBJ1-2; unclear D gene. Germline CDR1 MNHEY, CDR2 SMNVEV (reference sequence). This CDR3 has 11 residues. The V gene lost 8 bases and the J gene lost 8 bases, with 12 bases spanning the gap. Here the CDR3 reads CASERSRGYTF. CDR3 DNA sequence: TGTGCCAGCGAAAGGTCAAGGGGCTACACCTTC.

This chain uses TRBV20-1 with TRBJ2-1; D uncertain. V lost 7 bases to trimming and J lost 6 bases, with 1 base between them. Germline CDR1 is DFQATT and CDR2 is SNEGSKA (reference sequence). The CDR3 has 8 residues. The chain's CDR3 is CSGNEQFF. The CDR3 DNA sequence: TGCAGTGGCAATGAGCAGTTCTTC.

The chain recombines TRBV6-4 with TRBJ2-1; 8 bases fit TRBD2. The V and J ends lost 3 bases and 6 bases, in that order; junction bases with no gene match: 1. This CDR3 has 13 amino acids. The germline gives CDR1 MRHNA, CDR2 SNTAGT. CDR3 DNA: TGTGCCAGCAGTGAGGGGACTAGCAATGAGCAGTTCTTC. Encoded protein: CASSEGTSNEQFF.

A single count supports this clone. The chain couples TRBV5-4 to TRBJ2-2; D may be TRBD2 (6 bases). CDR1 and CDR2 (germline): SGHNT, YYREEE (reference sequence). The CDR3 runs to 16 residues. Trimming took off 3 bases at V and 0 bases at J, with 12 bases between the two ends. The CDR3 DNA reads as TGTGCCAGCAGCTGGACGGGACTTTCGAACACCGGGGAGCTGTTTTTT. Protein sequence: CASSWTGLSNTGELFF.

This sequence joins TRBV18 and TRBJ2-5; 9 nucleotides match TRBD1. Trimming cost V 1 base and J 2 bases; bases outside gene matches: 2. This CDR3 spans 15 amino acids. The V gene's germline CDR1 is KGHSH and CDR2 LQKENI. The CDR3 protein is CASSPRTGVQETQYF. In DNA, the CDR3 is TGTGCCAGCTCACCACGGACAGGGGTGCAAGAGACCCAGTACTTC.

The J gene is TRBJ1-2, the V gene TRBV28; D unclear. V lost 5 bases and J lost 6, with 13 bases in between. CDR1 and CDR2 from the germline V gene are MDHEN and SYDVKM. The CDR3 is made up of 13 amino acids. CDR3 sequence: CASSPDRTNGYTF. The DNA of the CDR3 is TGTGCCAGCAGTCCTGACCGTACTAATGGCTACACCTTC.

This chain uses TRBV6-1 with TRBJ2-7, with D unresolved. Germline V gene lookup returns CDR1 MNHNS and CDR2 SASEGT. V dropped 6 bases and J dropped 2 bases, with 11 bases sitting between them. This CDR3 has 13 amino acids. DNA for the CDR3: TGTGCCAGCAGGGAACGCGGACCCTACGAGCAGTACTTC. It is translated as CASRERGPYEQYF.

The DNA for the CDR3 is TGTGCCAGCAGTGCGAGGGAAACTACTCCCGGGGAGCTGTTTTTT. Protein: CASSARETTPGELFF. This sequence joins TRBV6-1 and TRBJ2-2; D may be TRBD2 (5 bases). The CDR3 is 15 amino acids. Germline-derived CDR1 and CDR2 are MNHNS and SASEGT. Trimming shortened V by 4 bases and J by 6 bases, and 15 bases separated the two germline ends.

V gene TRBV20-1 combines with J gene TRBJ2-5; D is unclear. CDR3 length: 11 residues. V shed 6 bases and J shed 2 bases, with 7 bases lying between them. CDR1 and CDR2 (germline): DFQATT, SNEGSKA (reference sequence). CDR3 protein: CSAQFQETQYF. The CDR3 DNA follows: TGCAGTGCCCAGTTTCAAGAGACCCAGTACTTC.

V usage is TRBV14 and J usage is TRBJ2-1; D not certain. Germline V CDR1 and CDR2: SGHDN, FVKESK. V lost 1 base and J 7 bases, leaving 8 bases between the germline ends. CDR3 length: 13 residues. The DNA of the CDR3 is TGTGCCAGCAGCCAAGTGGGTAGGAATGAGCAGTTCTTC. Its protein is CASSQVGRNEQFF.